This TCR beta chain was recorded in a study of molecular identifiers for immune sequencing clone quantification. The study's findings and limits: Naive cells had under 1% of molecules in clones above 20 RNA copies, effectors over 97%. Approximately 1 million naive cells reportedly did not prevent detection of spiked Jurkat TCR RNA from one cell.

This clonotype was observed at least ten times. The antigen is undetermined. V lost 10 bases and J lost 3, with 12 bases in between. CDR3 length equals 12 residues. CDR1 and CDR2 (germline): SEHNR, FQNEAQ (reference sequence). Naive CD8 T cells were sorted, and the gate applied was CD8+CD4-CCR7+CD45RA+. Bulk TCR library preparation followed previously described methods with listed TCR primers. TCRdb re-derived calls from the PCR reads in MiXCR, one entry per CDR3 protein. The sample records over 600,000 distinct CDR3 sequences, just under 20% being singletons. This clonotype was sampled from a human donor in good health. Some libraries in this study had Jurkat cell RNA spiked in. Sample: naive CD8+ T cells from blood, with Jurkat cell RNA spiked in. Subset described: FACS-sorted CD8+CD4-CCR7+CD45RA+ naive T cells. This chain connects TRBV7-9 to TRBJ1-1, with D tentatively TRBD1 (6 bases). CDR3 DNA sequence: TGTGCCACCCAGGGGATACACACTGAAGCTTTCTTT. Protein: CATQGIHTEAFF.